The TCR beta chain described here comes from a study of blood T cell repertoires in COVID-19. Overall study context: Acute and convalescent COVID-19 specimens originated in the United States, Italy and Spain.

V shed 5 bases and J 1 base; nucleotides not matched to a gene: 3. CDR1 and CDR2 (germline): MNHEY, SVGAGI. This CDR3 comprises 14 residues. This clone was recorded only once. The data were produced by immunoSEQ multiplex PCR, yet TCRdb's version contains in-frame clones alone and is incomplete. The table shows around 200,000 clones, with less than 90% occurring only once. Patients in Seattle were enrolled during active infection, then followed longitudinally. The chain joins TRBV6-5 to TRBJ1-1, with 8 bases lining up with TRBD1. This TCR was sampled from an older woman with COVID-19, enrolled during active disease. Sequencing was performed on peripheral blood. The CDR3 here is CASSRQGQNTEAFF. DNA for the CDR3: TGTGCCAGCAGTAGACAGGGGCAGAACACTGAAGCTTTCTTT.